The rows below give T cell receptor beta chains drawn from one sample of a study of regulatory T cells in long-lasting Graves disease. TCRdb reprocessed the multiplex PCR reads via MiXCR and lists one record per CDR3 protein. The data show some 330,000 distinct CDR3 sequences, 12% seen once. The same data also contributed to another study, on T cells in Graves' hyperthyroidism and ophthalmopathy.

This material consisted of peripheral blood mononuclear cells (PBMCs), taken at new diagnosis, from a patient treated with antithyroid drugs. The receptors shown here come from a woman aged 18-29 years with Graves disease. CDR3s leave out the opening cysteine and the closing phenylalanine or tryptophan. Fields, in order: CDR3 protein, D gene, clone size, V gene. The D gene is left open where the match is weak. Part of the rows lack a size; the others show once, few, many or a class for expanded clones.

ASSLPGLAGGPRGSYNEQF | TRBD2 | few | TRBV5-1
ASSVSSGGFYEQY | TRBD2 | many | TRBV27
ASSLREVNYGYT | NA | many | TRBV5-1
ASSVGGSYNEQF | NA | few | TRBV9
ASLDRDTEAF | NA | many | TRBV27
ASSEARMAGVNEKLF | NA | many | TRBV2
ASSLIHVNQPQH | NA | many | TRBV6-5
ASSTTGTSAYNEQF | TRBD2 | NA | TRBV9
ASSRGRGRAYNEQY | NA | NA | TRBV27
ASSLWANTDTQY | NA | many | TRBV28
ASSLNFESTDTQY | NA | NA | TRBV6-4
ASSLRTSGNTGELF | TRBD2 | many | TRBV4-1
ASSLLSGGAVAKNIQY | TRBD2 | many | TRBV5-1
ASSLDVGGAPEAF | NA | many | TRBV5-1
ASSQEFELPTQY | NA | NA | TRBV4-3
ASSSTGTGINEQF | TRBD1 | many | TRBV7-2
SVEVISTEAF | NA | NA | TRBV29-1
ASSSTSSEQF | TRBD2 | many | TRBV6-2/TRBV6-3